One sample yielded the 19 T cell receptor beta chains listed below, sequenced in a study of response to subunit inactivated influenza vaccine. MiXCR was run by TCRdb on the RT-PCR reads, yielding one entry per CDR3 protein. Of more than 450,000 distinct CDR3 sequences detected, under 9% appear once; the ten largest clones hold 10% to 15%. The specimen was PBMCs from blood, collected around 25 months after vaccination. The receptor set was obtained from a man aged 50 to 69 who received an inactivated influenza vaccine.

The J gene is TRBJ2-7, the V gene TRBV28; D is unclear. The V gene's germline CDR1 is MDHEN and CDR2 SYDVKM. V lost 7 bases and J lost 1, with 11 bases in between. This CDR3 has 13 amino acids. The CDR3, as DNA: TGTGCCAGCATCCCGAGAAGTTCCTACGAGCAGTACTTC. Translation: CASIPRSSYEQYF.

This chain joins TRBV28 and TRBJ2-5; D not resolved. Germline V gives CDR1 MDHEN, CDR2 SYDVKM. The CDR3 sequence is 13 residues long. V lost 3 bases to trimming and J lost 4 bases, with 9 bases between them. The CDR3 is CASSLPGPETQYF. The CDR3 DNA follows: TGTGCCAGCAGTTTGCCAGGCCCAGAGACCCAGTACTTC.

This clonotype was detected a few times. V and J are TRBV5-1 and TRBJ2-1; 8 positions match TRBD2. The CDR3 has 16 residues. Germline lookup yields CDR1 SGHRS and CDR2 YFSETQ. V shed 0 bases and J 2 bases; nucleotides not matched to a gene: 4. The CDR3 nucleotides are TGCGCCAGCAGCTTGGCGAGCGGGGGCGCCTACAATGAGCAGTTCTTC. It translates to CASSLASGGAYNEQFF.

The genes are TRBV6-2 or TRBV6-3 and TRBJ1-2; perhaps TRBD1 as D (6 bases). The V gene lost 2 bases and the J gene lost 8 bases, with 15 bases spanning the gap. Germline-derived CDR1 and CDR2 are MNHEY and SVGEGT. There are 14 residues in the CDR3. DNA for the CDR3: TGTGCCAGCAGTTACCTTATCAGGGGCGGAGGCTACACCTTC. Amino acid sequence: CASSYLIRGGGYTF.

V and J are TRBV12-3 or TRBV12-4 and TRBJ1-2; 9 nucleotides match TRBD1. The CDR3 runs to 15 residues. Losses at the gene ends were 6 bases for V and 4 bases for J; bases not matched to a gene: 9. CDR3 region: CASRPGQGKSYGYTF. The CDR3, as DNA: TGTGCCAGCAGACCGGGACAGGGTAAATCCTATGGCTACACCTTC.

This clonotype was seen many times. V gene TRBV7-2 combines with J gene TRBJ2-2, with 10 bases aligning to TRBD1. This CDR3 spans 15 amino acids. The ends lost 6 bases at V and 2 bases at J; junction bases unmatched: 3. Germline V gives CDR1 SGHTA, CDR2 FQGNSA. Here the CDR3 DNA reads TGTGCCAGCAGTAGACAGGGGGCCAACACCGGGGAGCTGTTTTTT. Its protein is CASSRQGANTGELFF. Full variable domain (rest looked up from reference TRBV7-2 and TRBJ2-2): GAGVSQSPSNKVTEKGKDVELRCDPISGHTALYWYRQSLGQGLEFLIYFQGNSAPDKSGLPSDRFSAERTGGSVSTLTIQRTQQEDSAVYLCASSRQGANTGELFFGEGSRLTVL.

This clonotype has a handful of counts. The rearrangement links TRBV19 to TRBJ2-5; 7 nucleotides align to TRBD2. This CDR3 has 15 amino acids. V shed 1 base and J 7 bases; nucleotides not matched to a gene: 9. Germline assignment: CDR1 LNHDA and CDR2 SQIVND (reference sequence). DNA for the CDR3: TGTGCCAGTAGTATAGGCGGGAGTCTTGGGGGGACCCAGTACTTC. This translates into CASSIGGSLGGTQYF.

This clonotype has only a few counts. The J gene is TRBJ2-6, the V gene TRBV14; no definite D call. Trimming took off 3 bases at V and 0 bases at J, with 3 bases between the two ends. Germline V CDR1 and CDR2: SGHDN, FVKESK. The CDR3 contains 14 residues. CDR3 region: CASSHVSGANVLTF. The CDR3 DNA reads as TGTGCCAGCAGCCATGTCTCTGGGGCCAACGTCCTGACTTTC.

This clonotype was counted between two and nine times. The chain joins TRBV5-4 to TRBJ2-1; the match to TRBD2 covers 8 bases. Per germline, CDR1 SGHNT and CDR2 YYREEE (reference sequence). Losses at the gene ends were 2 bases for V and 7 bases for J; bases not matched to a gene: 8. The CDR3 sequence is 15 residues long. The CDR3 sequence: CASSFRGGRVNEQFF. The CDR3 region has the DNA TGTGCCAGCAGCTTTCGGGGGGGGCGGGTAAATGAGCAGTTCTTC.

This clonotype was detected ten times or more. This chain joins TRBV29-1 and TRBJ2-3; TRBD2 is a possible D gene (6 bases). Per the germline V gene, CDR1 is SQVTM and CDR2 is ANQGSEA. V was pared by 2 bases and J by 4 bases, with 13 bases between. This CDR3 region has 14 residues. Here the CDR3 reads CSVERGRPPDTQYF. Here the CDR3 DNA reads TGCAGCGTTGAACGGGGGAGGCCCCCAGATACGCAGTATTTT.

The V call is TRBV11-2, the J call TRBJ2-5; 8 bases are a match to TRBD2. From germline, CDR1 is SGHAT and CDR2 FQNNGV. CDR3 length: 14 residues. V dropped 0 bases and J dropped 5; count of bases not matched to a gene: 2. CDR3 sequence reads: CASSLEPSGETQYF. The CDR3 DNA follows: TGTGCCAGCAGCTTAGAACCTAGCGGGGAGACCCAGTACTTC.

J is TRBJ2-5 and V is TRBV24-1; D may correspond to TRBD1 or TRBD2 (5 bases each). From germline, CDR1 is KGHDR and CDR2 SFDVKD. Trimming shortened V by 6 bases and J by 5 bases, and 15 bases separated the two germline ends. The CDR3 spans 14 residues. The CDR3 here is CATSPRGATETQYF. Written as DNA, the CDR3 is TGTGCCACCAGTCCTCGAGGGGCAACTGAGACCCAGTACTTC.

This clonotype was seen repeatedly, ten times or more. V is TRBV29-1 and J is TRBJ2-3; D assignment may be TRBD1 or TRBD2 (5 bases each). This CDR3 contains 14 residues. The V gene's germline CDR1 is SQVTM and CDR2 ANQGSEA. V lost 4 bases, J lost 3 bases, and 14 bases lay in between. The CDR3 DNA reads TGCAGCGTTGTTGGGGGAGATGTAACAGATACGCAGTATTTT. It encodes CSVVGGDVTDTQYF.

The chain combines TRBV6-6 with TRBJ1-2; the D is unclear. The CDR3 is 13 amino acids. With 7 bases removed from V and 5 bases from J, the gap between germline ends came to 14 bases. In germline, CDR1 is MNHNY, CDR2 SVGAGI (reference sequence). The DNA of the CDR3 is TGTGCCAGCACGCAAGGAGGGAGGTATGGCTACACCTTC. Translated: CASTQGGRYGYTF.

This clonotype was detected many times. The chain carries TRBV15 and TRBJ2-1; 12 bases are a match to TRBD2. CDR3 length: 18 residues. V was pared by 1 base and J by 1 base, with 5 bases of the junction left unmatched. CDR1 LNHNV and CDR2 YYDKDF come from the germline V gene (reference sequence). The CDR3, as DNA: TGTGCCACCAGCAGAGCCCGGACTAGCGGGATATCCTACAATGAGCAGTTCTTC. Its protein product is CATSRARTSGISYNEQFF.

V is TRBV5-1 and J is TRBJ1-1; D remains unclear. With 0 bases removed from V and 7 bases from J, the gap between germline ends came to 16 bases. The germline V gene encodes CDR1 SGHRS and CDR2 YFSETQ. The CDR3 is 15 residues long. The CDR3 coding sequence is TGCGCCAGCAGCTTGGAAGGTCGGCGATCCGGTGAAGCTTTCTTT. Its protein product is CASSLEGRRSGEAFF.

The CDR3 nucleotides are TGTGCCAGTAGTAGGGGGCCGACGGGGACGAACACCGGGGAGCTGTTTTTT. Translating it yields CASSRGPTGTNTGELFF. The chain links TRBV19 to TRBJ2-2; possible D gene TRBD1, 6 bases. This CDR3 spans 17 amino acids. Trimming stripped 4 bases from V and 0 bases from J, with 15 bases between. Germline V gene data show CDR1 as LNHDA and CDR2 as SQIVND (reference sequence).

The chain employs TRBV27 and TRBJ2-2; maybe TRBD1 (5 bases). The germline gives CDR1 MNHEY, CDR2 SMNVEV (reference sequence). Trimming stripped 0 bases from V and 7 bases from J, with 15 bases between. The CDR3 is made up of 16 amino acids. CDR3 in amino acids: CASSLSSGKEVGELFF. The CDR3 region has the DNA TGTGCCAGCAGTTTATCTTCAGGGAAAGAGGTCGGGGAGCTGTTTTTT.

This clonotype was seen many times. The chain combines TRBV6-1 with TRBJ2-5; 8 bases fit TRBD2. The trim removed 6 bases at V and 4 bases at J, leaving 4 bases unmatched. Germline V gene sequence: CDR1 MNHNS, CDR2 SASEGT. This CDR3 region has 13 residues. CDR3 coding DNA: TGTGCCAGCAGGGGACTAGGGTCAGAGACCCAGTACTTC. It translates to CASRGLGSETQYF.